This TCR beta chain was identified during a study of identical twins. Via MiXCR, TCRdb re-called the 5' RACE reads, giving one row per CDR3 protein. Here the sample spans 470,000 or so distinct CDR3 sequences, 20% to 25% being singletons. The study, taken as a whole, reports: Cord blood beta clonotypes present at high abundance carried fewer insertions; no such pattern appeared in memory repertoires.

To note about this clonotype: Its specificity is not known.

The V end was cut by 0 bases, the J end by 4 bases, with 7 bases between. Per the germline V gene, CDR1 is SGHTA and CDR2 is FQGNSA. This CDR3 spans 13 amino acids. The sample was also reused in another study, on T cells expressing NK-cell markers. From that study: Eight donors were sequenced, seven testing HCMV-seropositive and one testing seronegative. What remained unclear was the HCMV specificity of expanded NKG2C+ T cell clones.

This chain uses TRBV7-2 with TRBJ2-7; D unclear. The receptor's source is a woman between 18 and 30 years old in good health. Material for sequencing was CD4+ T cells sorted from blood. CDR3 residues: CASSLAPDYEQYF. The DNA for the CDR3 is TGTGCCAGCAGCTTAGCGCCCGATTACGAGCAGTACTTC.